This T cell receptor beta chain was sequenced for a study of a mutant IDH1 vaccine in newly diagnosed glioma. Across the whole study: Earlier treatment was radiotherapy, temozolomide, or both, with most getting both. Study-wide findings and caveats: Among top peripheral T cell clonotypes, changes seemed unrelated to pseudoprogression. Vaccine-induced responses were seen in 85% to 95% of patients, spanning several MHC alleles.

This table comes from immunoSEQ multiplex PCR, and its TCRdb copy is limited to in-frame clones, with some not included. This table has 99,000 or so clones, 80% to 90% appearing once. Sample time point: baseline, week 1 (first vaccination visit). Treatment given: pre-vaccination baseline after standard-of-care therapy. Donor tumors were new WHO grade 3 or 4 IDH1-mutant, ATRX-lost astrocytomas. Remarks on this clone: The antigen is not known.

The CDR3 has 15 residues. Germline V CDR1 and CDR2: SGHAT, FQNNGV. The V end lost 2 bases, the J end lost 1 base, and 12 bases lay between the germline ends. The source was PBMCs, collected from a glioma patient treated with radiotherapy, temozolomide or both. The chain uses TRBV11-2 and TRBJ2-7; maybe TRBD1 (5 bases). This sequence originates from a woman between 50 and 59 years old with glioma. CDR3 protein: CASSLTPTASYEQYF. DNA for the CDR3: TGTGCCAGCAGCTTAACTCCGACAGCGTCCTACGAGCAGTACTTC.